The present TCR beta chain was sequenced within a study of technical replicates of blood from several donors. The CDR3 consists of 16 residues. J lost 5 bases, V lost 0 bases, and 10 bases had no gene match. Germline V gives CDR1 LNHNV, CDR2 YYDKDF (reference sequence). Some clones are missing from TCRdb's copy, which holds only in-frame ones; the method was immunoSEQ multiplex PCR. The repertoire includes 80,000 or so clones, about 94% of them detected once, and about 0.37% sits in the top ten. The sequence was obtained from a human donor in good health. Sequencing was done on a sample of T cells isolated from PBMCs. V usage is TRBV15 and J usage is TRBJ2-7; 7 bases are a match to TRBD2. In nucleotides, the CDR3 is TGTGCCACCAGCAGAGATAGTAGCGGGCTGCGGGACGAGCAGTACTTC. Its protein product is CATSRDSSGLRDEQYF.